This TCR beta chain originates from a study of blood T cells in healthy people across ages. Study observations and caveats: Measured against age, TCR beta diversity per million T cells decreased in a roughly linear manner.

This clonotype was observed many times. Its target is unknown. V was shortened by 4 bases and J by 5 bases, with 9 bases between the two germline ends. Germline lookup yields CDR1 SGHAT and CDR2 FQNNGV. CDR3 length equals 13 residues. The second PCR ran about 6 to 12 cycles with a sample-barcoded 5' primer and J-beta primers. Tags on each cDNA molecule came from a template-switch adaptor with 12 random nucleotides. TCRdb used MiXCR to reprocess the 5' RACE reads, holding one entry per CDR3 protein. The sample contains roughly 500,000 distinct CDR3 sequences, nearly 25% of which appear only once. The data were also submitted as part of a second study, on T cells of mothers and their children. That work states: Reverse transcription into cDNA received all extracted RNA, at approximately 1.4 ug per 15 ul. Mothers yielded over 9 million CDR3 reads, children about 2.8 million each.

The V call is TRBV11-2, the J call TRBJ2-1; tentative D call: TRBD2 (6 bases). The sequence derives from a boy younger than 18 in good health. The specimen sequenced was blood. The CDR3: CASSSGLHNEQFF. DNA for the CDR3: TGTGCCAGCAGCTCAGGACTACACAATGAGCAGTTCTTC.